The next 8 T cell receptor beta chains were all read from a single sample in a study of blood T cell repertoires in COVID-19. The table came from immunoSEQ multiplex PCR; TCRdb's copy has only in-frame clones and leaves some out. The repertoire holds about 160,000 clones, with about 80% as singletons. The specimen was peripheral blood. The receptors were gathered from a man in his sixties with acute or convalescent COVID-19.

The gene calls are TRBV6-5 and TRBJ1-2, with 9 bases fitting TRBD1. From germline, CDR1 is MNHEY and CDR2 SVGAGI. CDR3 length: 14 amino acids. The junction had 8 bases not matched to a gene; V was cut back by 8 bases and J by 4 bases. CDR3 DNA sequence: TGTGCCAGCTTTAAGGGGGACAGGGTCTATGGCTACACCTTC. Translating gives CASFKGDRVYGYTF.

This clone was counted once. The J gene is TRBJ2-1, the V gene TRBV6-2 or TRBV6-3, with D unclear. The CDR3 totals 11 residues. V lost 6 bases and J lost 9, with 9 bases in between. From germline, CDR1 is MNHEY and CDR2 SVGEGT. CDR3 DNA: TGTGCCAGCAGCAGACTCTCTGAGCAGTTCTTC. It specifies CASSRLSEQFF.

The rearrangement uses TRBV2 and TRBJ2-2, with a tentative D call TRBD2 (6 bases). The V and J ends lost 2 bases and 0 bases respectively, with 10 bases between them. Germline V CDR1 and CDR2: SNHLY, FYNNEI. This CDR3 has 16 amino acids. The CDR3 reads CASSERGEANTGELFF. The DNA for the CDR3 is TGTGCCAGCAGTGAACGAGGGGAGGCGAACACCGGGGAGCTGTTTTTT.

The rearrangement links TRBV30 to TRBJ1-1; D possibly corresponds to TRBD1 (6 bases). Trimming left V 5 bases short and J 1 base short, with 14 bases between. Germline lookup yields CDR1 GTSNPN and CDR2 SVGIG (reference sequence). This CDR3 region has 14 residues. CDR3 nucleotides: TGTGCCTGGGGGAGGGGGGCGTCGAACACTGAAGCTTTCTTT. Encoded protein: CAWGRGASNTEAFF.

The chain recombines TRBV1 with TRBJ1-2. TRBV1 is a pseudogene. This CDR3 spans 17 amino acids. The CDR3 sequence: CTSSLRRKMESNYGYTF. CDR3 coding DNA: TGCACCAGCAGCCTAAGGAGGAAAATGGAATCTAACTATGGCTACACCTTC.

This chain links TRBV12-3 or TRBV12-4 with TRBJ1-2; no reliable D call. The V end was cut by 7 bases, the J end by 2 bases, with 11 bases between. The CDR3 contains 13 residues. CDR3 DNA sequence: TGTGCCAGCACCAATACAGCCAACTATGGCTACACCTTC. This gives the protein CASTNTANYGYTF.

The V gene is TRBV9, the J gene TRBJ2-7; 7 bases are a match to TRBD1. CDR1 is SGDLS, CDR2 YYNGEE, per germline. The J segment lost 4 bases and the V segment lost 3 bases, leaving 10 bases of the junction unmatched. The length of the CDR3 is 15 residues. CDR3 nucleotide sequence: TGTGCCAGCAGCGGAACCAGGGGGTCCTTATACGAGCAGTACTTC. Amino acid sequence: CASSGTRGSLYEQYF.

V and J are TRBV29-1 and TRBJ2-3; tentative D call: TRBD2 (5 bases). The V gene's germline CDR1 is SQVTM and CDR2 ANQGSEA. CDR3 length equals 13 residues. The V and J ends lost 3 bases and 2 bases respectively, with 9 bases between them. CDR3 loop: CSVDGESTDTQYF. Written as DNA, the CDR3 is TGCAGCGTTGATGGGGAGTCCACAGATACGCAGTATTTT.